This T cell receptor beta chain was found in a study of blood T cell repertoires in COVID-19. At the level of the study: Material from acute and convalescent COVID-19 was sourced from the United States, Italy and Spain. Sources were T cells, B-cell-depleted T cells, or PBMCs; the material itself was cDNA or gDNA.

Germline assignment: CDR1 MNHEY and CDR2 SMNVEV (reference sequence). The V and J ends lost 2 bases and 1 base respectively, with 9 bases between them. The CDR3 sequence is 15 residues long. In the authors' methods: Using reference gene primer amplification, nucleated cell counts were estimated. Method: immunoSEQ multiplex PCR; TCRdb's copy keeps in-frame clones and lacks some. The V and J calls and the clone size are those of that table, but D and trimming were determined from the DNA. Altogether tens of thousands of clones are present, about 80% being singletons, with the ten largest covering 12%. The chain carries TRBV27 and TRBJ2-1, with D maybe TRBD2 (5 bases). Input material: peripheral blood. The sequence was collected from a human donor in a cohort sampled during active COVID-19. The CDR3 loop is CASSLDAGSYNEQFF. The CDR3 nucleotides are TGTGCCAGCAGTTTAGATGCGGGTTCCTACAATGAGCAGTTCTTC.